This paragraph reports one T cell receptor (beta chain). Its specificity is not known. Here immunoSEQ multiplex PCR was the method, and the copy in TCRdb shows in-frame clones only, minus some. The sample has about 150,000 clones; 94% are singletons. The CDR3 is made up of 19 amino acids. After removal of 2 bases from V and 4 bases from J, the junction contained 11 bases not matched to a gene. This sample stems from a study of T cell responses to AZD1222 COVID-19 vaccine. At the level of the study: Investigators merged groups given second doses at roughly 4 or roughly 12 weeks.

General study findings and limits: Reportedly, nearly half the spike-specific TCRs target unmutated variant regions.

Sequences were derived from peripheral blood, sampled on day 0 of AZD1222 vaccination. The chain links TRBV23-1 to TRBJ2-6, with 10 nucleotides matching TRBD2. TRBV23-1 is known as an ORF, though its function is uncertain. The source is an adult in good health. DNA of the CDR3: TGCGCCAGCAGTCAAGGTGGACTAGCGGATAATCAAGGGGCCAACGTCCTGACTTTC. Residues: CASSQGGLADNQGANVLTF.